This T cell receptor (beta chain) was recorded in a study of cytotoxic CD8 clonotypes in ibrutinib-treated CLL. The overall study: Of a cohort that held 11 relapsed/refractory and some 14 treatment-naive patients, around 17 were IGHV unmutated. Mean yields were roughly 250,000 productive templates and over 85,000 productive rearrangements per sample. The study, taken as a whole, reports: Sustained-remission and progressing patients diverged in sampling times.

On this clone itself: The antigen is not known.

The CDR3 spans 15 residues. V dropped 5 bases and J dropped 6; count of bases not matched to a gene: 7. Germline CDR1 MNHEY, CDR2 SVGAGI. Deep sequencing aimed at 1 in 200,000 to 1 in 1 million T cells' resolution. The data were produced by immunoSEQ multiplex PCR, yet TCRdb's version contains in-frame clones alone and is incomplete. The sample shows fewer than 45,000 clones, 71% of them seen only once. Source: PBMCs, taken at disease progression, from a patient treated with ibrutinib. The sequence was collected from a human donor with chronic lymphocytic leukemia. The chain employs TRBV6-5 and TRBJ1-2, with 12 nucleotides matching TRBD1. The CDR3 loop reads CASSRRDRGQDGYTF. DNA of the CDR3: TGTGCCAGCAGTCGCCGGGACAGGGGGCAAGATGGCTACACCTTC.